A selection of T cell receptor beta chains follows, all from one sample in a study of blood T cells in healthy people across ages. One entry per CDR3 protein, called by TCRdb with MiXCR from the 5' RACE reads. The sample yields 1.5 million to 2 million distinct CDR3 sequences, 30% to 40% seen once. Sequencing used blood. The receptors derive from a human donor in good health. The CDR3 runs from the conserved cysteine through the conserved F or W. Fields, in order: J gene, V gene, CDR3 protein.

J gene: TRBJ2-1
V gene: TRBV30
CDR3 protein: CAWSAVGRGQFF

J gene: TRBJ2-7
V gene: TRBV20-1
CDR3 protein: CSARRQGYSYEQYF

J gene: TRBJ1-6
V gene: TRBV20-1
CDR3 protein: CSARRDRDLPLHF

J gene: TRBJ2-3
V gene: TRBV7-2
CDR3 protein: CASSSKGGGSTDTQYF

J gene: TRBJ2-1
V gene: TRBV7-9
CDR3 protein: CASSPPYSGGGEFF

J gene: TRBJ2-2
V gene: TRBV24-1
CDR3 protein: CATYTGGHTGELFF

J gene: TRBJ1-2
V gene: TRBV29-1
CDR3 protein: CSVDPTGGGYTF

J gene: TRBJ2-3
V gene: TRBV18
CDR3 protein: CASSPDVGTDTQYF

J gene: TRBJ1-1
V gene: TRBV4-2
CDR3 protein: CASSQDETGLTEAFF

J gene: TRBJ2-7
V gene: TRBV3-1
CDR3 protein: CASSQEGSGGPSYEQYF

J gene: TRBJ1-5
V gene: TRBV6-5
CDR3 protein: CASSRDMAGNQPQHF

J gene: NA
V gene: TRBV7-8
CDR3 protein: CASSLIGGLGEQYF

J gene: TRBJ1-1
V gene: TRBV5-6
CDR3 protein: CASRAGTENTEAFF

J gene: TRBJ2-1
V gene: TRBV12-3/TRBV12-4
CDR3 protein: CASSLARLGVNNEQFF

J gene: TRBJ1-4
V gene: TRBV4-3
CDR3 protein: CASSQAEGTPFQKLFF

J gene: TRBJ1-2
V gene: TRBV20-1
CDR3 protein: CSASDTGKRSYGYTF

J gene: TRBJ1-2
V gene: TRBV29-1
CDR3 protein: CSVEEYQGSGYTF

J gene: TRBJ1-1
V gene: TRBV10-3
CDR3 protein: CAISDKGQNTEAFF

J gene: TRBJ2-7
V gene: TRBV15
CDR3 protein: CATSRELQNYEQYF

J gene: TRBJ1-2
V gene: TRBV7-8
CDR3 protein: CASSLGGSQGVYYGYTF

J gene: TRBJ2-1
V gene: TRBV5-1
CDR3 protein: CASSLAIVSLGNEQFF

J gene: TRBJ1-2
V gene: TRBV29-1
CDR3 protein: CSVGAVGRDDGYTF

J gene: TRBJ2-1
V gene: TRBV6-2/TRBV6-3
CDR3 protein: CASSYYKRRGARYNEQFF

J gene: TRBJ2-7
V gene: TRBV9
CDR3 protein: CASSARGQGRNEQYF

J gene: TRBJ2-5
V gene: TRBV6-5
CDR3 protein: CASRQNQETQYF

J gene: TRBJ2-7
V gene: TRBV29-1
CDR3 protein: CSVGLKQGSYEQYF

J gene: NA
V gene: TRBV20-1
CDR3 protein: CSASGLLAGAPYNEQYF

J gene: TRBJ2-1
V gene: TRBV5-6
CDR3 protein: CASSFVGGGRDEQFF

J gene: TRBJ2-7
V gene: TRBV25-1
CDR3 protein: CASSEDVAYEQYF

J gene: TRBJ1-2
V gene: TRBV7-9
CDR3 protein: CASSLEQGLGGCTF